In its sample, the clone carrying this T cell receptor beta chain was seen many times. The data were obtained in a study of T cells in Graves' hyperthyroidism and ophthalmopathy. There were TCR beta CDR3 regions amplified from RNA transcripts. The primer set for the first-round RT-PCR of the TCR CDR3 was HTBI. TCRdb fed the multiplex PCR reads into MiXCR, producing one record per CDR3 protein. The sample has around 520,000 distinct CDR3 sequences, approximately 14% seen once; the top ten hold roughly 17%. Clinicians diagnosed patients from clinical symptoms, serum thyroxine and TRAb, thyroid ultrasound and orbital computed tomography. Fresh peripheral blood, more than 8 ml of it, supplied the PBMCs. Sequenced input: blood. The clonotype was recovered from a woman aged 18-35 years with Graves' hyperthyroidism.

CDR3: CASSLGIEAFF. CDR3 DNA sequence: TGTGCCAGCAGCTTAGGGATAGAGGCTTTCTTT. The V call is TRBV11-3, the J call TRBJ1-1; D remains unclear. Trimming took off 1 base at V and 11 bases at J, with 8 bases between the two ends. The CDR3 runs to 11 residues. From germline, CDR1 is SGHNT and CDR2 YENEEA.